This T cell receptor (beta chain) was identified during a study of T cell changes during pregnancy in multiple sclerosis. Measured with immunoSEQ multiplex PCR; TCRdb has only the in-frame clones, and not every one. The sample includes roughly 100,000 clones, around 90% of them seen just once. The germline V gene has CDR1 SEHNR and CDR2 FQNEAQ (reference sequence). This CDR3 is 14 amino acids long. V lost 1 base, J lost 4 bases, and 10 bases lay in between. Material: peripheral blood, obtained after pregnancy. The chain joins TRBV7-9 to TRBJ2-5; tentative D call: TRBD2 (5 bases). The sequence was collected from a female donor with multiple sclerosis, enrolled in a pregnancy study. The CDR3 here is CASSLDLGVETQYF. The CDR3 bases are TGTGCCAGCAGCTTAGATCTCGGGGTAGAGACCCAGTACTTC.